A selection of T cell receptor beta chains follows, all from one sample in a study of T cells in Graves' hyperthyroidism and ophthalmopathy. TCRdb re-called the multiplex PCR reads through MiXCR, storing one row per CDR3 protein. This sample has some 350,000 distinct CDR3 sequences, with roughly 14% found just once. What was sequenced was blood. These receptors came from a woman aged 18 to 35 with Graves' hyperthyroidism that later progressed to Graves' ophthalmopathy. CDR3s include the opening cysteine and the closing phenylalanine or tryptophan. D genes are given only for firm matches. Clone sizes are given selectively: once, few, many, or a class where the clone is expanded.

j_call clone_size v_call d_call cdr3_aa cdr3_nt
TRBJ2-1 . TRBV6-2/TRBV6-3 TRBD2 CASRSTSGRALWVTYEQFF TGTGCCAGCAGATCCACTAGCGGGAGGGCCCTCTGGGTGACCTATGAGCAGTTCTTC
TRBJ2-1 many TRBV11-2 TRBD2 CASSLSGRKGNEQFF TGTGCCAGCAGCTTAAGCGGGAGAAAGGGGAATGAGCAGTTCTTC
TRBJ1-1 . TRBV29-1 . CSVGAGTEAFF TGCAGCGTTGGGGCCGGCACTGAAGCTTTCTTT
TRBJ2-1 . TRBV28 . CASSLRSEQFF TGTGCCAGCAGTCTTCGTAGTGAGCAGTTCTTC
TRBJ2-1 few TRBV10-2 TRBD2 CASSERLAGVGEQFF TGCGCCAGCAGTGAGCGACTAGCGGGAGTTGGGGAGCAGTTCTTC
TRBJ2-7 many TRBV7-2 . CASSLDLLGTYEQYF TGTGCCAGCAGCTTAGACCTCCTGGGGACCTACGAGCAGTACTTC
TRBJ2-1 many TRBV29-1 . CSVDSGVSSYNEQFF TGCAGCGTCGACAGTGGGGTGAGCTCCTACAATGAGCAGTTCTTC
TRBJ2-5 . TRBV12-3/TRBV12-4 . CASSLRSRGAKEIQYF TGTGCCAGCAGTTTACGGTCTAGGGGGGCAAAGGAGATCCAGTACTTC
TRBJ2-3 many TRBV7-3 . CASSLTPDGDPDTQYF TGTGCCAGCAGCTTAACCCCAGACGGGGACCCAGATACGCAGTATTTT
TRBJ2-1 . TRBV14 . CASSQDRRITYNEQFF TGTGCCAGCAGCCAGGACCGACGGATTACCTACAATGAGCAGTTCTTC
TRBJ2-7 many TRBV10-2 TRBD2 CASSEAGGEQYF TGCGCCAGCAGTGAAGCGGGGGGGGAGCAGTACTTC
TRBJ1-4 . TRBV5-8 . CASSLAVSQLKEKLFF TGTGCCAGCAGCTTGGCCGTAAGCCAGCTGAAAGAAAAACTGTTTTTT